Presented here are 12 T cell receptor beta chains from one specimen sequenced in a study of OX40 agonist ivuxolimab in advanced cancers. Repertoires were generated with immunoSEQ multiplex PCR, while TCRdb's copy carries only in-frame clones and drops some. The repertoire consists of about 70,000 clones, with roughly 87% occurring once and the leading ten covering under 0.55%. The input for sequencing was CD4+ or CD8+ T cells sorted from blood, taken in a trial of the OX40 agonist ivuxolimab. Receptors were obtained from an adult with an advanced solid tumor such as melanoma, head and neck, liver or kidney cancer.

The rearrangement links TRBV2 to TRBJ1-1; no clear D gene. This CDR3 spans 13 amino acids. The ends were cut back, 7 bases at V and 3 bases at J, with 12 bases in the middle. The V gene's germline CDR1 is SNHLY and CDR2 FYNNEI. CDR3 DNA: TGTGCCAGCAACCTACTTCGGGACACTGAAGCTTTCTTT. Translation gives CASNLLRDTEAFF.

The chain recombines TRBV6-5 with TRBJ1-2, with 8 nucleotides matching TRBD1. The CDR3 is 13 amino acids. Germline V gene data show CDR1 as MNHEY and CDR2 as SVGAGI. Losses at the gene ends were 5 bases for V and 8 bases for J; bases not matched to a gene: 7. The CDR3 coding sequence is TGTGCCAGCAGTCCCCAGGGGGCGAGGGGCTACACCTTC. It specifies CASSPQGARGYTF.

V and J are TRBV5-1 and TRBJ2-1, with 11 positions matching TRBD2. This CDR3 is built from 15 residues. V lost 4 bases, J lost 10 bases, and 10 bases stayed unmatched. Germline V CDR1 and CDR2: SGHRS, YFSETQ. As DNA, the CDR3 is TGCGCCAGCAGCGCGCTAGCGGGAGGCCCGGGGGAGCAGTTCTTC. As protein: CASSALAGGPGEQFF.

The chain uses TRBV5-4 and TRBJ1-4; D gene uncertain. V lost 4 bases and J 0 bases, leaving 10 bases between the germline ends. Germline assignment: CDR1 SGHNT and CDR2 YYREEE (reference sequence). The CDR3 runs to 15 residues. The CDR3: CASSRDKATNEKLFF. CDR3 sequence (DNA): TGTGCCAGCAGCCGCGACAAAGCAACTAATGAAAAACTGTTTTTT.

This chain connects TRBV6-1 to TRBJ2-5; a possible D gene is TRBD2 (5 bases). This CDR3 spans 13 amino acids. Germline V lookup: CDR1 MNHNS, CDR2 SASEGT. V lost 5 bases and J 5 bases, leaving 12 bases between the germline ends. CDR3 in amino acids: CASSPGFRETQYF. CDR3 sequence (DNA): TGTGCCAGCAGTCCGGGATTCAGGGAGACCCAGTACTTC.

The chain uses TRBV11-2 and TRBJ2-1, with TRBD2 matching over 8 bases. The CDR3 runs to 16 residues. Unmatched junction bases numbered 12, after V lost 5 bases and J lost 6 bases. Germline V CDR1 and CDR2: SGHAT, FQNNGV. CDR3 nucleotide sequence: TGTGCCAGCAGCACCCGAGCAGCGGGAGACCCCAATGAGCAGTTCTTC. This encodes CASSTRAAGDPNEQFF.

The CDR3 DNA reads as TGTGCCAGCAGCCGAGGACAGGGAGGTAACTATGGCTACACCTTC. Its translation: CASSRGQGGNYGYTF. The chain is built from TRBV7-9 and TRBJ1-2, with 8 bases matching TRBD1. This CDR3 has 15 amino acids. Trimming took 5 bases from V and 1 from J; bases not matched to a gene: 6. CDR1 is SEHNR and CDR2 is FQNEAQ in the germline V gene (reference sequence).

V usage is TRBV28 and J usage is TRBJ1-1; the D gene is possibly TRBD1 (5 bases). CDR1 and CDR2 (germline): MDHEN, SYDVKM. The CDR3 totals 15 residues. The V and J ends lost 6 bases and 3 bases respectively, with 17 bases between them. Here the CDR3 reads CASSPAGGGYTEAFF. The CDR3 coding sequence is TGTGCCAGCAGCCCCGCGGGGGGTGGGTACACTGAAGCTTTCTTT.

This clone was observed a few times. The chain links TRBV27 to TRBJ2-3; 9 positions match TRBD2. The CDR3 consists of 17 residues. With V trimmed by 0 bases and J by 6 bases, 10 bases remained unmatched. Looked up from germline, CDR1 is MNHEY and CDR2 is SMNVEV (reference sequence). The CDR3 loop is CASSLSSGRLWRDTQYF. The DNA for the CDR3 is TGTGCCAGCAGTTTATCTAGCGGGAGATTATGGAGGGATACGCAGTATTTT.

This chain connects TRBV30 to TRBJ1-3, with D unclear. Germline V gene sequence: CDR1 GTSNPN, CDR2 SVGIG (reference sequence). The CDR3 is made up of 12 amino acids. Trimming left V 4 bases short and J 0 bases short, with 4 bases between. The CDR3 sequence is CAWKSSGNTIYF. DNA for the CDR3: TGTGCCTGGAAGTCCTCTGGAAACACCATATATTTT.

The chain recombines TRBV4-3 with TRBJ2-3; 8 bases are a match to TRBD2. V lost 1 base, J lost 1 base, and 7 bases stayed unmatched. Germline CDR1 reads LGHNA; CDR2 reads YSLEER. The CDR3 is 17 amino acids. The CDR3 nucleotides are TGCGCCAGCAGCCAAGGCGGACCGCGGGAGGGCACAGATACGCAGTATTTT. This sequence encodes CASSQGGPREGTDTQYF.

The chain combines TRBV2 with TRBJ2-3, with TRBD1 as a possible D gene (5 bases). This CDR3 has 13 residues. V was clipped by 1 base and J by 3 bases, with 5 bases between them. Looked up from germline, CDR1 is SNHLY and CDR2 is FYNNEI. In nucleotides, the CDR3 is TGTGCCAGCAGTGAAGAGGGGACAGATACGCAGTATTTT. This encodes CASSEEGTDTQYF.